The 19 T cell receptor beta chains below come from one sample, sequenced in a study of beta chain features in type 1 diabetes. Points from the study as a whole: Shortening that was moderate but significant affected the TCRB CDR3s of Type 1 diabetes patients in all four CD4+ subsets.

No antigen is known for these receptors. The authors reverse transcribed all of the isolated RNA, so sequencing captured expressed TCRB transcripts. The protocol was immunoSEQ multiplex PCR, while the TCRdb copy is restricted to in-frame clones and leaves out a portion. Of about 28,000 clones detected, less than 65% appear once; the ten largest clones hold about 2.4%. The specimen sequenced was Tregs from blood. All receptors derive from a woman aged 25 to 39 with type 1 diabetes.

This clone was counted once. The chain has TRBV5-8 and TRBJ2-1; TRBD2 matches 13 bases. Germline assignment: CDR1 SGHTS and CDR2 YDEGEE. This CDR3 contains 15 residues. Trimming at V came to 4 bases and at J to 7 bases, leaving 5 bases not matched to a gene. The DNA for the CDR3 is TGTGCCAGCAGCCAAGGACTAGCGGGAGCAAATGAGCAGTTCTTC. It codes for CASSQGLAGANEQFF.

V and J are TRBV18 and TRBJ2-5; D is undetermined. This CDR3 region has 14 residues. Germline CDR1 reads KGHSH; CDR2 reads LQKENI. The V gene lost 2 bases and the J gene lost 4 bases, with 11 bases spanning the gap. The CDR3, as DNA: TGTGCCAGCTCACCAATTTCCACAACAGAGACCCAGTACTTC. Translating gives CASSPISTTETQYF.

CDR3 sequence: CASKLSGIGADTQYF. The DNA for the CDR3 is TGCGCCAGCAAACTTAGCGGGATAGGCGCAGATACGCAGTATTTT. The chain combines TRBV5-1 with TRBJ2-3; TRBD2 agrees at 8 bases. This CDR3 is 15 amino acids long. Per the germline V gene, CDR1 is SGHRS and CDR2 is YFSETQ. Trimming at V came to 6 bases and at J to 4 bases, leaving 10 bases not matched to a gene.

This clone was picked up a small number of times. The chain carries TRBV7-9 and TRBJ2-5, with 7 bases lining up with TRBD1. The CDR3 contains 15 residues. Germline CDR1 and CDR2: SEHNR and FQNEAQ (reference sequence). The V segment lost 6 bases and the J segment 5 bases; nucleotides outside the gene matches: 12. CDR3 residues: CASREIGQAEETQYF. CDR3 in DNA: TGTGCCAGCAGAGAGATTGGACAGGCCGAGGAGACCCAGTACTTC.

This clone was recorded a few times. V is TRBV28 and J is TRBJ2-7, with 8 bases lining up with TRBD2. Germline lookup yields CDR1 MDHEN and CDR2 SYDVKM. The CDR3 has 10 residues. Trimming took 8 bases from V and 10 from J; bases not matched to a gene: 4. The CDR3 nucleotides are TGTGCCAGCTCGCGGGAGGATCAGTACTTC. It yields the protein CASSREDQYF.

This clone ranks as medium-sized (0.01 to 0.1%). The CDR3 sequence: CASSPALRVETQYF. CDR3 nucleotides: TGTGCCAGCAGCCCCGCCCTCAGGGTAGAGACCCAGTACTTC. The chain is built from TRBV14 and TRBJ2-5; tentative D call: TRBD1 (5 bases). This CDR3 spans 14 amino acids. Trimming took 4 bases from V and 4 from J, leaving 13 bases between them. Germline V gene lookup returns CDR1 SGHDN and CDR2 FVKESK.

This rearrangement joins TRBV28 to TRBJ1-4, with a tentative D call TRBD1 (6 bases). This CDR3 has 14 amino acids. Trimming took 5 bases from V and 5 from J, leaving 12 bases between them. Germline CDR1 is MDHEN and CDR2 is SYDVKM. DNA of the CDR3: TGTGCCAGCAGTCCTCTGGACAGAAATGAAAAACTGTTTTTT. Translated: CASSPLDRNEKLFF. The variable domain in full, with the rest retrieved from reference TRBV28 and TRBJ1-4, is DVKVTQSSRYLVKRTGEKVFLECVQDMDHENMFWYRQDPGLGLRLIYFSYDVKMKEKGDIPEGYSVSREKKERFSLILESASTNQTSMYLCASSPLDRNEKLFFGSGTQLSVL.

The V call is TRBV7-9, the J call TRBJ2-1, with D possibly matching TRBD2 (6 bases). Trimming took 3 bases from V and 6 from J, leaving 12 bases between them. The CDR3 runs 14 residues. Germline V gives CDR1 SEHNR, CDR2 FQNEAQ (reference sequence). In DNA, the CDR3 is TGTGCCAGCAGCTTGACTAGACGAGGCAATGAGCAGTTCTTC. Encoded protein: CASSLTRRGNEQFF.

The V gene is TRBV19, the J gene TRBJ2-5; possible D gene TRBD1, 6 bases. The CDR3 loop spans 13 amino acids. Germline CDR1 is LNHDA and CDR2 is SQIVND (reference sequence). Trimming took 1 base from V and 5 from J, leaving 8 bases between them. CDR3 nucleotide sequence: TGTGCCAGTAGTATAGGTGGGGGCGAGACCCAGTACTTC. Translating it yields CASSIGGGETQYF.

The chain links TRBV18 to TRBJ2-7; 9 bases agree with TRBD2. The trim removed 3 bases at V and 5 bases at J, leaving 8 bases unmatched. Germline assignment: CDR1 KGHSH and CDR2 LQKENI. The CDR3 extends over 15 amino acids. The CDR3 is CASSPNSGRPNEQYF. CDR3 nucleotides: TGTGCCAGCTCACCTAATAGCGGGAGACCCAACGAGCAGTACTTC.

This clone was detected a few times. The V call is TRBV27, the J call TRBJ1-6; the match to TRBD1 covers 9 bases. V lost 3 bases, J lost 6 bases, and 3 bases stayed unmatched. CDR3 length: 15 residues. CDR1 and CDR2 (germline): MNHEY, SMNVEV (reference sequence). This CDR3 reads CASSFGTGSNSPLHF. The CDR3 nucleotides are TGTGCCAGCAGTTTCGGGACAGGGAGTAATTCACCCCTCCACTTT.

This clone has more than one count but fewer than ten. CDR3: CASSLTTSGSYEQFF. The CDR3 DNA reads TGTGCCAGCAGCTTAACGACTAGCGGGAGCTATGAGCAGTTCTTC. The chain carries TRBV7-3 and TRBJ2-1; 12 bases are shared with TRBD2. J gave up 8 bases and V 0 bases, and 2 bases lay outside the gene matches. Germline V gives CDR1 SGHTA, CDR2 FQGTGA. CDR3 length: 15 residues. Complete variable domain (other parts from reference TRBV7-3 and TRBJ2-1): GAGVSQTPSNKVTEKGKYVELRCDPISGHTALYWYRQSLGQGPEFLIYFQGTGAADDSGLPNDRFFAVRPEGSVSTLKIQRTERGDSAVYLCASSLTTSGSYEQFFGPGTRLTVL.

This clone has just a few counts. The CDR3 DNA reads as TGTGCCAGCGGAAAGGACAGCCTGAGATCCTACGAGCAGTACTTC. Translated, it gives CASGKDSLRSYEQYF. The chain carries TRBV6-5 and TRBJ2-7, with D tentatively TRBD1 (6 bases). The length of the CDR3 is 15 residues. Trimming took 8 bases from V and 1 from J, leaving 18 bases between them. Germline V gives CDR1 MNHEY, CDR2 SVGAGI.

In this sample, this clone turned up a few times. CDR3 loop: CASSSALDTYNEQFF. The CDR3 DNA follows: TGTGCCAGCAGTTCTGCACTAGATACCTACAATGAGCAGTTCTTC. The chain employs TRBV6-6 and TRBJ2-1, with TRBD2 as a possible D gene (5 bases). This CDR3 has 15 amino acids. Germline V gene data show CDR1 as MNHNY and CDR2 as SVGAGI (reference sequence). The V end lost 4 bases, the J end lost 2 bases, and 12 bases lay between the germline ends.

The table lists this clone with a count of one. V gene TRBV6-1 combines with J gene TRBJ2-1; the match to TRBD2 covers 9 bases. Germline V gene lookup returns CDR1 MNHNS and CDR2 SASEGT. V shed 7 bases, J shed 6 bases, and the junction held 10 bases outside the gene matches. The CDR3 loop spans 15 amino acids. In DNA form, the CDR3 reads TGTGCCAGCAAGCGGCGGGAGGGCCTGGGCAATGAGCAGTTCTTC. Translating gives CASKRREGLGNEQFF.

The CDR3, as DNA: TGTGCCAGCAGCTTCCGACAAAGGGGCGAGCAGTACTTC. Amino acid sequence: CASSFRQRGEQYF. This chain joins TRBV11-1 and TRBJ2-7; D perhaps matches TRBD1 (5 bases). Deletions cut 3 bases from V and 6 bases from J, with 12 bases between. The CDR3 totals 13 residues. The germline V gene encodes CDR1 SGHAT and CDR2 FQDESV (reference sequence).

This chain joins TRBV10-3 and TRBJ2-2, with TRBD1 identical over 12 bases. Unmatched junction bases numbered 6, after V lost 4 bases and J lost 6 bases. This CDR3 has 16 amino acids. Germline V gives CDR1 ENHRY, CDR2 SYGVKD. The CDR3 DNA reads TGTGCCATCAGTGTTCTGGGACAGGGGGCCGCCGGGGAGCTGTTTTTT. Translated, it gives CAISVLGQGAAGELFF.

This rearrangement joins TRBV18 to TRBJ1-5; 7 nucleotides line up with TRBD1. Germline assignment: CDR1 KGHSH and CDR2 LQKENI. The CDR3 runs 13 residues. With V trimmed by 6 bases and J by 4 bases, 3 bases remained unmatched. The CDR3 here is CASSGDRNQPQHF. CDR3 coding DNA: TGTGCCAGCTCCGGGGACAGAAATCAGCCCCAGCATTTT.

This clone was detected a few times. This chain links TRBV4-1 with TRBJ2-3, with 7 bases that match TRBD2. J lost 2 bases, V lost 4 bases, and 6 bases had no gene match. The CDR3 sequence is 15 residues long. Germline loops: CDR1 MGHRA, CDR2 YSYEKL. The CDR3 region is CASSRPSGSTDTQYF. The CDR3 coding sequence is TGCGCCAGCAGCCGCCCTAGCGGTTCCACAGATACGCAGTATTTT.